These 2 T cell receptor beta chains came from one sample sequenced in a study of regulatory T cells in long-lasting Graves disease. Described time point: persistent/refractory GD, antithyroid drugs over 5 years with positive TRAb. The TCR library was made from RNA that had been extracted from PBMCs in TRIzol. Assembly of TCR beta libraries relied on iRepertoire HTBI primers together with Arm-PCR of CDR3 regions. TCRdb passed the multiplex PCR reads through MiXCR, listing each CDR3 protein once. Of fewer than 400,000 distinct CDR3 sequences detected, about 20% appear once; the ten largest clones hold just under 30%. This sample comprised peripheral blood mononuclear cells (PBMCs), obtained when the disease was refractory, from a patient treated with antithyroid drugs. Receptor source: a female donor with Graves disease.

Concerning this clonotype: This could be a read error, since a much larger clone is one nucleotide away. V is TRBV7-2 and J is TRBJ2-5, with 11 bases aligning to TRBD2. The CDR3 is made up of 18 amino acids. Germline V gene data show CDR1 as SGHTA and CDR2 as FQGNSA. The CDR3 DNA follows: TGTGCCAGCAGCGTCCTGCCGGGACTAGCGGACCACCAAGGGACCCAGTACTTC. The encoded protein is CASSVLPGLADHQGTQYF.

This clonotype was detected many times. V and J are TRBV29-1 and TRBJ1-1, with TRBD1 matching over 7 bases. This CDR3 comprises 14 residues. Per germline, CDR1 SQVTM and CDR2 ANQGSEA. Germline trimming cut 6 bases from V and 4 bases from J; bases unmatched to any gene: 11. DNA for the CDR3: TGCAGCGTAGGTACGAGGGGGCCGGGCACTGAAGCTTTCTTT. Translating gives CSVGTRGPGTEAFF.